The 21 T cell receptor beta chains below come from one sample, sequenced in a study of shared T cell receptors in the human thymus. This table comes from immunoSEQ multiplex PCR, and its TCRdb copy is limited to in-frame clones, with some not included. The table records hundreds of thousands of clones, about 90% of them present only once. These data are also associated with another study on human thymus T cells.

The sample consisted of thymocytes. These receptors were collected from a boy less than two years old with a congenital heart defect.

The chain combines TRBV10-1 with TRBJ2-1; D unresolved. The V end was cut by 6 bases, the J end by 0 bases, with 15 bases between. Germline CDR1 is WNHNN and CDR2 is SYGVQD (reference sequence). This CDR3 is 16 amino acids long. This CDR3 reads CASSLQSQSSYNEQFF. The DNA for the CDR3 is TGCGCCAGCAGCCTACAGTCTCAGAGCTCCTACAATGAGCAGTTCTTC.

The gene calls are TRBV30 and TRBJ2-2; no definite D call. The germline V and J ends were trimmed by 3 bases and 6 bases, with 17 bases remaining between them. Per the germline V gene, CDR1 is GTSNPN and CDR2 is SVGIG (reference sequence). CDR3 length: 15 amino acids. The CDR3 loop reads CAWSHQAVSPGELFF. The CDR3 coding sequence is TGTGCCTGGAGCCACCAAGCCGTTTCCCCCGGGGAGCTGTTTTTT.

V usage is TRBV27 and J usage is TRBJ2-1; 10 bases map to TRBD2. The CDR3 is 19 residues long. The germline gives CDR1 MNHEY, CDR2 SMNVEV (reference sequence). The J segment lost 1 base and the V segment lost 0 bases, leaving 9 bases of the junction unmatched. The CDR3 loop reads CASSLSRTSGLTSYNEQFF. The CDR3 DNA reads as TGTGCCAGCAGTTTATCTCGGACTAGCGGACTTACATCCTACAATGAGCAGTTCTTC.

The chain couples TRBV2 to TRBJ1-3; possible D gene TRBD1, 5 bases. Germline CDR1 reads SNHLY; CDR2 reads FYNNEI. The V end lost 5 bases, the J end lost 2 bases, and 10 bases lay between the germline ends. The CDR3 length is 14 residues. The DNA for the CDR3 is TGTGCCAGCAGTTACGGACAACCTGGAAACACCATATATTTT. Amino acids: CASSYGQPGNTIYF.

V usage is TRBV6-5 and J usage is TRBJ2-7; the D gene is possibly TRBD2 (6 bases). There are 13 residues in the CDR3. The germline V and J ends were trimmed by 5 bases and 3 bases, with 11 bases remaining between them. CDR1 is MNHEY and CDR2 is SVGAGI in the germline V gene. CDR3 protein: CASSLGRSYEQYF. The CDR3 DNA follows: TGTGCCAGCAGTCTAGGGAGGAGCTACGAGCAGTACTTC.

This chain joins TRBV5-6 and TRBJ1-2; TRBD1 is a possible D gene (6 bases). The CDR3 contains 14 residues. CDR1 is SGHDT, CDR2 YYEEEE, per germline. V dropped 6 bases and J dropped 8 bases, with 20 bases sitting between them. The CDR3 region is CASTTEGGRKGYTF. The CDR3 coding sequence is TGTGCCAGCACCACGGAGGGGGGGAGAAAGGGCTACACCTTC.

The chain carries TRBV11-2 and TRBJ2-7; no clear D gene. The V gene lost 5 bases and the J gene lost 5 bases, with 19 bases spanning the gap. The CDR3 consists of 15 residues. Germline V gene sequence: CDR1 SGHAT, CDR2 FQNNGV. Here the CDR3 DNA reads TGTGCCAGCAGCCGTGATGAGGTGAAGTCCCACGAGCAGTACTTC. Its protein is CASSRDEVKSHEQYF.

The sample holds one count of this clone. The sample has other DNA sequences that encode this CDR3 too. This sequence joins TRBV6-4 and TRBJ2-3; 9 positions match TRBD2. Germline V CDR1 and CDR2: MRHNA, SNTAGT. The V gene end was trimmed by 5 bases and the J gene end by 0 bases; junction bases not matched to a gene: 3. This CDR3 region has 15 residues. The chain's CDR3 is CASSTTSGSTDTQYF. CDR3 bases: TGTGCCAGCAGTACGACTAGCGGCAGCACAGATACGCAGTATTTT.

The chain has TRBV4-1 and TRBJ2-3, with D tentatively TRBD1 (5 bases). This CDR3 region has 14 residues. Germline CDR1 reads MGHRA; CDR2 reads YSYEKL. Trimming took 0 bases from V and 11 from J, leaving 15 bases between them. The CDR3: CASSQEGFPGLQYF. DNA for the CDR3: TGCGCCAGCAGCCAAGAGGGCTTCCCAGGGTTGCAGTATTTT.

V usage is TRBV4-3 and J usage is TRBJ1-2; 7 bases match TRBD1. The J segment lost 4 bases and the V segment lost 1 base, leaving 6 bases of the junction unmatched. CDR1 is LGHNA and CDR2 is YSLEER in the germline V gene. This CDR3 comprises 15 residues. CDR3 loop: CASSQGRQGGYGYTF. In nucleotides, the CDR3 is TGCGCCAGCAGCCAAGGCAGACAGGGCGGCTATGGCTACACCTTC.

This clone was seen only a few times. V gene TRBV10-3 combines with J gene TRBJ1-3, with D hard to call. The CDR3 sequence is 10 residues long. Germline V gives CDR1 ENHRY, CDR2 SYGVKD. Trimming stripped 7 bases from V and 8 bases from J, with 6 bases between. DNA for the CDR3: TGTGCCATCAAAGGAGACACCATATATTTT. Amino acid sequence: CAIKGDTIYF.

This clone was seen more than once but under ten times. This chain links TRBV4-2 with TRBJ1-5, with a tentative D call TRBD1 (5 bases). The CDR3 spans 16 residues. Germline lookup yields CDR1 LGHNA and CDR2 YNFKEQ. V was cut by 0 bases and J by 2 bases, with 11 bases left in between. The CDR3 reads CASSQEGIGGNQPQHF. The CDR3, as DNA: TGTGCCAGCAGCCAAGAAGGGATAGGGGGCAATCAGCCCCAGCATTTT.

The genes are TRBV2 and TRBJ1-6, with D possibly matching TRBD1 (5 bases). The V end was cut by 5 bases, the J end by 10 bases, with 15 bases between. This CDR3 has 14 amino acids. Germline V gene sequence: CDR1 SNHLY, CDR2 FYNNEI. In DNA form, the CDR3 reads TGTGCCAGCAGTTCATACCTCAGGGCATCACCCCTCCACTTT. It is translated as CASSSYLRASPLHF.

The J gene is TRBJ1-3, the V gene TRBV7-2; no definite D call. Germline V gene data show CDR1 as SGHTA and CDR2 as FQGNSA. The CDR3 length is 14 residues. V lost 0 bases to trimming and J lost 4 bases, with 7 bases between them. CDR3 residues: CASSLAGAGNTIYF. The DNA for the CDR3 is TGTGCCAGCAGCTTAGCAGGAGCGGGAAACACCATATATTTT.

The CDR3, as DNA: TGTGCCAGCAGTCCTACATATTTACTAGCGGGGGAATACAATGAGCAGTTCTTC. The encoded protein is CASSPTYLLAGEYNEQFF. The chain employs TRBV5-4 and TRBJ2-1, with 11 bases aligning to TRBD2. Germline V lookup: CDR1 SGHNT, CDR2 YYREEE (reference sequence). The CDR3 spans 18 residues. V was clipped by 5 bases and J by 4 bases; unmatched bases: 14.

With regard to this clone: A junction boundary mismatches the germline segment, possibly from a read error. V usage is TRBV28 and J usage is TRBJ2-7; tentatively, D is TRBD1 (5 bases). Germline V gene data show CDR1 as MDHEN and CDR2 as SYDVKM. CDR3 length: 14 amino acids. CDR3 in DNA: TGTGCCTGCAGGCAGGGCAAAAGCTCCTACGAGCAGTACTTC. Protein product: CACRQGKSSYEQYF. The whole variable domain, remainder taken from reference TRBV28 and TRBJ2-7, is DVKVTQSSRYLVKRTGEKVFLECVQDMDHENMFWYRQDPGLGLRLIYFSYDVKMKEKGDIPEGYSVSREKKERFSLILESASTNQTSMYLCACRQGKSSYEQYFGPGTRLTVT.

The J gene is TRBJ2-7, the V gene TRBV12-5; TRBD2 aligns across 10 bases. J lost 0 bases, V lost 5 bases, and 7 bases had no gene match. The CDR3 loop spans 16 amino acids. Germline V gene sequence: CDR1 LGHNT, CDR2 FRNRAP. Written as DNA, the CDR3 is TGTGCTAGTGGTAAAGATCCTAGCGGGAGCTCCTACGAGCAGTACTTC. Residues: CASGKDPSGSSYEQYF.

This chain joins TRBV14 and TRBJ2-7; 10 positions agree with TRBD1. Per germline, CDR1 SGHDN and CDR2 FVKESK. The J segment lost 2 bases and the V segment lost 0 bases, leaving 16 bases of the junction unmatched. The CDR3 contains 20 residues. The CDR3 coding sequence is TGTGCCAGCAGCCAAGATCGGAGGGGACAGGGGAAATTCCCTACCTACGAGCAGTACTTC. This translates into CASSQDRRGQGKFPTYEQYF.

The chain combines TRBV4-3 with TRBJ2-3; D is possibly TRBD2 (5 bases). This CDR3 comprises 16 residues. Germline loops: CDR1 LGHNA, CDR2 YSLEER. V was cut by 0 bases and J by 2 bases, with 12 bases left in between. The CDR3 loop reads CASSQDERTITDTQYF. In DNA, the CDR3 is TGCGCCAGCAGCCAAGACGAGCGGACGATCACAGATACGCAGTATTTT.

The rearrangement links TRBV6-5 to TRBJ2-7, with D possibly TRBD2 on 6 matching bases. Per germline, CDR1 MNHEY and CDR2 SVGAGI. V lost 5 bases and J lost 0, with 14 bases in between. The CDR3 consists of 15 residues. The CDR3 region is CASSASGTPSYEQYF. For the CDR3, the DNA is TGTGCCAGCAGTGCCTCCGGGACTCCCTCCTACGAGCAGTACTTC.

The V gene is TRBV4-1, the J gene TRBJ2-3; 9 bases fit TRBD2. This CDR3 spans 16 amino acids. The V and J ends lost 2 bases and 2 bases, in that order; junction bases with no gene match: 5. Germline V gives CDR1 MGHRA, CDR2 YSYEKL. The CDR3 region has the DNA TGCGCCAGCAGCCAATCGAGCGGGGGGACCACAGATACGCAGTATTTT. Translated: CASSQSSGGTTDTQYF.